A selection of T cell receptor beta chains follows, all from one sample in a study of blood T cell repertoires in COVID-19. The assay was immunoSEQ multiplex PCR, and TCRdb's table has in-frame clones only and misses some. This table has roughly 200,000 clones, 70% to 90% appearing once. Sample: peripheral blood. The receptors were sampled from a young woman who had recovered from COVID-19. CDR3s include the opening cysteine and the closing phenylalanine or tryptophan. The order of the fields is clone size, D gene, J gene, V gene, CDR3 DNA, CDR3 protein. D genes are given only for firm matches. Where a row states a size, it is once, few, many or the class of an expanded clone; other rows omit it.

clone size: NA; D gene: NA; J gene: TRBJ2-7; V gene: TRBV4-1; CDR3 DNA: TGCGCCAGCAGCCAACTGTACGAGGACAGTTACGAGCAGTACTTC; CDR3 protein: CASSQLYEDSYEQYF
clone size: NA; D gene: NA; J gene: TRBJ2-1; V gene: TRBV13; CDR3 DNA: TGTGCCAGCAGCCCCGTCCTAGCGTCCCCGGGGGATGAGCAGTTCTTC; CDR3 protein: CASSPVLASPGDEQFF
clone size: NA; D gene: NA; J gene: TRBJ2-7; V gene: TRBV5-4; CDR3 DNA: TGTGCCAGCAGCTTGGAGTATGGTGGCAGGGACGAGCAGTACTTC; CDR3 protein: CASSLEYGGRDEQYF
clone size: NA; D gene: TRBD2; J gene: TRBJ2-7; V gene: TRBV5-6; CDR3 DNA: TGTGCCAGCAGACGCGGGAGCATATACGAGCAGTACTTC; CDR3 protein: CASRRGSIYEQYF
clone size: NA; D gene: NA; J gene: TRBJ2-7; V gene: TRBV29-1; CDR3 DNA: TGCAGCGTTGGGCGGACGGGAGCCTACGAGCAGTACTTC; CDR3 protein: CSVGRTGAYEQYF
clone size: NA; D gene: NA; J gene: TRBJ1-1; V gene: TRBV12-5; CDR3 DNA: TGTGCTAGTGGTTTGATAGAGGGCGGCACTGAAGCTTTCTTT; CDR3 protein: CASGLIEGGTEAFF
clone size: NA; D gene: NA; J gene: TRBJ1-2; V gene: TRBV19; CDR3 DNA: TGTGCCAGTAGTATAGGGGGGCGGAACTATGGCTACACCTTC; CDR3 protein: CASSIGGRNYGYTF
clone size: NA; D gene: TRBD1; J gene: TRBJ2-7; V gene: TRBV20-1; CDR3 DNA: TGCAGTGCTAGTCCGGGGACAGGGTACTACGAGCAGTACTTC; CDR3 protein: CSASPGTGYYEQYF
clone size: NA; D gene: NA; J gene: TRBJ2-7; V gene: TRBV6-2/TRBV6-3; CDR3 DNA: TGTGCCAGCAGCCCCGGAAGAAGGACTTATGCCTACGAGCAGTACTTC; CDR3 protein: CASSPGRRTYAYEQYF
clone size: NA; D gene: NA; J gene: TRBJ2-7; V gene: TRBV9; CDR3 DNA: TGTGCCAGCAGCGTAGGTCCCCAGGAATACGAGCAGTACTTC; CDR3 protein: CASSVGPQEYEQYF
clone size: NA; D gene: TRBD2; J gene: TRBJ2-2; V gene: TRBV5-4; CDR3 DNA: TGTGCCAGCAGCCGGGGACTAGCGGAAATAACCGGGGAGCTGTTTTTT; CDR3 protein: CASSRGLAEITGELFF
clone size: NA; D gene: NA; J gene: TRBJ2-7; V gene: TRBV4-1; CDR3 DNA: TGCGCCAGCAGCCAAGAGGGGCCATTGGACGCTAGTGGCATCTACGAGCAGTACTTC; CDR3 protein: CASSQEGPLDASGIYEQYF
clone size: NA; D gene: NA; J gene: TRBJ1-5; V gene: TRBV30; CDR3 DNA: TGTGCCTGTCTGACAGGAGTTGCTCAGCCCCAGCATTTT; CDR3 protein: CACLTGVAQPQHF
clone size: NA; D gene: TRBD1; J gene: TRBJ2-3; V gene: TRBV18; CDR3 DNA: TGTGCCAGCTCACGGGGACAGGGTAGTACAGATACGCAGTATTTT; CDR3 protein: CASSRGQGSTDTQYF
clone size: NA; D gene: TRBD1; J gene: TRBJ2-3; V gene: TRBV3-1/TRBV3-2; CDR3 DNA: TGTGCCAGCAGCCTAGACCGGGACAGGGCAATAGATACGCAGTATTTT; CDR3 protein: CASSLDRDRAIDTQYF
clone size: few; D gene: NA; J gene: TRBJ2-1; V gene: TRBV5-4; CDR3 DNA: TGTGCCAGCAGCTTGCCCCGTGATGAGCAGTTCTTC; CDR3 protein: CASSLPRDEQFF
clone size: once; D gene: NA; J gene: TRBJ1-1; V gene: TRBV13; CDR3 DNA: TGTGCCAGCAGCTCCCCGGGAGGGAACACTGAAGCTTTCTTT; CDR3 protein: CASSSPGGNTEAFF
clone size: once; D gene: TRBD2; J gene: TRBJ2-1; V gene: TRBV10-2; CDR3 DNA: TGCGCCAGCAGTGAGCTATCTAGCGGGAGGGCCTACAATGAGCAGTTCTTC; CDR3 protein: CASSELSSGRAYNEQFF
clone size: NA; D gene: NA; J gene: TRBJ2-1; V gene: TRBV19; CDR3 DNA: TGTGCCAGTAGTATAGATGGAGGCTCCCCCTCGGAGCAGTTCTTC; CDR3 protein: CASSIDGGSPSEQFF
clone size: NA; D gene: NA; J gene: TRBJ2-4; V gene: TRBV3-1/TRBV3-2; CDR3 DNA: TGTGCCAGCAGCCAAGATTGGAGGTCGGTCCATTCCAAAAACATTCAGTACTTC; CDR3 protein: CASSQDWRSVHSKNIQYF
clone size: NA; D gene: NA; J gene: TRBJ1-2; V gene: TRBV5-4; CDR3 DNA: TGTGCCAGCCCCTCCCCACAGGGCTATGGCTACACCTTC; CDR3 protein: CASPSPQGYGYTF
clone size: NA; D gene: NA; J gene: TRBJ1-1; V gene: TRBV9; CDR3 DNA: TGTGCCAGCAGCGTAGTATCGGGTCGTGAAGCTTTCTTT; CDR3 protein: CASSVVSGREAFF
clone size: NA; D gene: NA; J gene: TRBJ2-7; V gene: TRBV28; CDR3 DNA: TGTGCCAGCCGGGACACCGTCTACGAGCAGTACTTC; CDR3 protein: CASRDTVYEQYF
clone size: NA; D gene: NA; J gene: TRBJ2-5; V gene: TRBV7-3; CDR3 DNA: TGTGCCAGCAGCCCCGGCTTAGTGGGCGAGACCCAGTACTTC; CDR3 protein: CASSPGLVGETQYF
clone size: NA; D gene: NA; J gene: TRBJ1-1; V gene: TRBV2; CDR3 DNA: TGTGCCAGCAGTGATTGGGAGGGCAGCGCCGAAGCTTTCTTT; CDR3 protein: CASSDWEGSAEAFF
clone size: NA; D gene: NA; J gene: TRBJ1-3; V gene: TRBV5-1; CDR3 DNA: TGCGCCAGCAGCTTCGTACAGGGCGGTGGAAACACCATATATTTT; CDR3 protein: CASSFVQGGGNTIYF
clone size: NA; D gene: NA; J gene: TRBJ1-2; V gene: TRBV5-1; CDR3 DNA: TGCGCCAGCAGCTTGGCCGTTCGCAGGATTCCTTCTGACTATGGCTACACCTTC; CDR3 protein: CASSLAVRRIPSDYGYTF
clone size: NA; D gene: NA; J gene: TRBJ2-5; V gene: TRBV5-1; CDR3 DNA: TGCGCCAGCAGCTTGGGGGACATCCTCAACGGGGAGACCCAGTACTTC; CDR3 protein: CASSLGDILNGETQYF
clone size: NA; D gene: TRBD2; J gene: TRBJ2-5; V gene: TRBV11-3; CDR3 DNA: TGTGCCAGCAGCCCCCAGGAGCGGGAGGGCCCCCCTCAAGAGACCCAGTACTTC; CDR3 protein: CASSPQEREGPPQETQYF
clone size: NA; D gene: NA; J gene: TRBJ2-7; V gene: TRBV19; CDR3 DNA: TGTGCCAGTAGTGCTCCGGGGGGACATTATACGTACGAGCAGTACTTC; CDR3 protein: CASSAPGGHYTYEQYF
clone size: NA; D gene: TRBD1; J gene: TRBJ2-2; V gene: TRBV6-2/TRBV6-3; CDR3 DNA: TGTGCCAGCAGTTGGGACAGGGGGCGGCAAAACACCGGGGAGCTGTTTTTT; CDR3 protein: CASSWDRGRQNTGELFF
clone size: NA; D gene: NA; J gene: TRBJ1-2; V gene: TRBV6-5; CDR3 DNA: TGTGCCAGCAGTTCGCTGGGGGGGAAGGGTGGCTACACCTTC; CDR3 protein: CASSSLGGKGGYTF
clone size: NA; D gene: NA; J gene: TRBJ2-1; V gene: TRBV6-5; CDR3 DNA: TGTGCCAGCAGTTACTCGGGGGGAGGAGGGTACAATGAGCAGTTCTTC; CDR3 protein: CASSYSGGGGYNEQFF
clone size: NA; D gene: NA; J gene: TRBJ2-3; V gene: TRBV9; CDR3 DNA: TGTGCCAGCAGCGTAGGGGGCACTGGCACAGATACGCAGTATTTT; CDR3 protein: CASSVGGTGTDTQYF
clone size: NA; D gene: NA; J gene: TRBJ2-5; V gene: TRBV6-5; CDR3 DNA: TGTGCCAGCAGCAACCGCGGGACAGAAGAGACCCAGTACTTC; CDR3 protein: CASSNRGTEETQYF
clone size: NA; D gene: NA; J gene: TRBJ1-1; V gene: TRBV25-1; CDR3 DNA: TGTGCCAGCTGTATCCGGGAGAACACTGAAGCTTTCTTT; CDR3 protein: CASCIRENTEAFF
clone size: NA; D gene: NA; J gene: TRBJ2-1; V gene: TRBV4-1; CDR3 DNA: TGCGCCAGCAGAGCCGGGACTCCTTACAATGAGCAGTTCTTC; CDR3 protein: CASRAGTPYNEQFF
clone size: NA; D gene: TRBD1; J gene: TRBJ1-1; V gene: TRBV19; CDR3 DNA: TGTGCCAGTAAGGAGGGGGCGAACACTGAAGCTTTCTTT; CDR3 protein: CASKEGANTEAFF
clone size: once; D gene: NA; J gene: TRBJ1-2; V gene: TRBV3-1/TRBV3-2; CDR3 DNA: TGTGCCAGCAGCCAAGGAACGGGACTCGCATATGGCTACACCTTC; CDR3 protein: CASSQGTGLAYGYTF
clone size: NA; D gene: NA; J gene: TRBJ2-1; V gene: TRBV21-1; CDR3 DNA: TGTGCCAGCAGGGAGGAGGGCTCTCGGAATGAGCAGTTCTTC; CDR3 protein: CASREEGSRNEQFF
clone size: NA; D gene: TRBD2; J gene: TRBJ2-1; V gene: TRBV5-4; CDR3 DNA: TGTGCCAGCAGCTTGCTAGCGGGGGATGAGCAGTTCTTC; CDR3 protein: CASSLLAGDEQFF
clone size: NA; D gene: NA; J gene: TRBJ2-1; V gene: TRBV5-6; CDR3 DNA: TGTGCCAGCAGCCTGAGTTCGGAGCAGTTCTTC; CDR3 protein: CASSLSSEQFF
clone size: NA; D gene: TRBD2; J gene: TRBJ2-7; V gene: TRBV4-1; CDR3 DNA: TGCGCCAGCAGCAAAGAAGATTTCCGGACGGGTAGCGGGTACGAGCAGTACTTC; CDR3 protein: CASSKEDFRTGSGYEQYF
clone size: NA; D gene: NA; J gene: TRBJ1-1; V gene: TRBV18; CDR3 DNA: TGTGCCAGCTCACCGACAGTCCCCTTGAACACTGAAGCTTTCTTT; CDR3 protein: CASSPTVPLNTEAFF
clone size: NA; D gene: TRBD2; J gene: TRBJ2-2; V gene: TRBV10-3; CDR3 DNA: TGTGCCATCGGACCGACTAGCGGGACCCACACCGGGGAGCTGTTTTTT; CDR3 protein: CAIGPTSGTHTGELFF
clone size: NA; D gene: TRBD1; J gene: TRBJ2-7; V gene: TRBV20-1; CDR3 DNA: TGCAGTGCTGGACAGGCGGGTGAGCAGTACTTC; CDR3 protein: CSAGQAGEQYF
clone size: NA; D gene: TRBD2; J gene: TRBJ2-7; V gene: TRBV7-2; CDR3 DNA: TGTGCCAGCAGCTCACAACTAGCGGGAGTGGACGAGCAGTACTTC; CDR3 protein: CASSSQLAGVDEQYF
clone size: NA; D gene: TRBD1; J gene: TRBJ1-2; V gene: TRBV7-6; CDR3 DNA: TGTGCCAGCAGCCCCGGACAGGGGGAGGGCGGCTACACCTTC; CDR3 protein: CASSPGQGEGGYTF
clone size: NA; D gene: TRBD2; J gene: TRBJ2-1; V gene: TRBV7-9; CDR3 DNA: TGTGCCAGCAGCTCACCACTAGCGGGTGACTACAATGAGCAGTTCTTC; CDR3 protein: CASSSPLAGDYNEQFF
clone size: NA; D gene: TRBD1; J gene: TRBJ2-7; V gene: TRBV18; CDR3 DNA: TGTGCCAGCTCACGGCAGGGTTCATCAGGGGGTTCCGAGCAGTACTTC; CDR3 protein: CASSRQGSSGGSEQYF
clone size: once; D gene: NA; J gene: TRBJ2-1; V gene: TRBV20-1; CDR3 DNA: TGCAGTGCTAGTACAATGCTTAACTCCTACAATGAGCAGTTCTTC; CDR3 protein: CSASTMLNSYNEQFF
clone size: NA; D gene: NA; J gene: TRBJ2-2; V gene: TRBV13; CDR3 DNA: TGTGCCAGCAGCCAAAGCCCTAGCGGGACAGGGGCCACCGGGGAGCTGTTTTTT; CDR3 protein: CASSQSPSGTGATGELFF
clone size: NA; D gene: NA; J gene: TRBJ2-7; V gene: TRBV30; CDR3 DNA: TGTGCCTGGAGCCGGGTCGGAGAGCAGTACTTC; CDR3 protein: CAWSRVGEQYF
clone size: NA; D gene: NA; J gene: TRBJ2-7; V gene: TRBV9; CDR3 DNA: TGTGCCAGCAGCCCAGAGGGCGACGTCTACGAGCAGTACTTC; CDR3 protein: CASSPEGDVYEQYF
clone size: NA; D gene: TRBD2; J gene: TRBJ2-1; V gene: TRBV5-1; CDR3 DNA: TGCGCCAGCAGCCCGACTAGCGGGATGACCTACAATGAGCAGTTCTTC; CDR3 protein: CASSPTSGMTYNEQFF
clone size: few; D gene: TRBD1; J gene: TRBJ1-1; V gene: TRBV25-1; CDR3 DNA: TGTGCCAGCAACAGGGACAGGGGATGGGGCACTGAAGCTTTCTTT; CDR3 protein: CASNRDRGWGTEAFF
clone size: NA; D gene: NA; J gene: TRBJ2-1; V gene: TRBV15; CDR3 DNA: TGTGCCACCAGCAGAGGACTGAGGGAGGACGTAGGTTACAATGAGCAGTTCTTC; CDR3 protein: CATSRGLREDVGYNEQFF
clone size: NA; D gene: NA; J gene: TRBJ2-7; V gene: TRBV5-1; CDR3 DNA: TGCGCCAGCAGCTTGGACCCTTCGGGACACACCAAGGGAGAGCAGTACTTC; CDR3 protein: CASSLDPSGHTKGEQYF
clone size: NA; D gene: TRBD2; J gene: TRBJ2-2; V gene: TRBV5-1; CDR3 DNA: TGCGCCAGCAGCTTACTAGCGGGGCACACCGGGGAGCTGTTTTTT; CDR3 protein: CASSLLAGHTGELFF